Below are 27 T cell receptor beta chains sequenced from a single sample in a study of cytomegalovirus exposure and HLA in healthy donors. 60 Vbeta and 13 Jbeta primers were used in PCR. The table came from immunoSEQ multiplex PCR; TCRdb's copy has only in-frame clones and leaves some out. This table holds 150,000 to 200,000 clones, under 80% found once. Sequencing was done on a sample of PBMCs. The origin of the receptors is a female donor in good health and CMV-seronegative.

V gene TRBV9 combines with J gene TRBJ2-5, with 8 bases matching TRBD2. The last part of the DNA fits TRBJ2-7 better; the J call may be wrong. Germline lookup yields CDR1 SGDLS and CDR2 YYNGEE. CDR3 size: 15 residues. Here the CDR3 DNA reads TGTGCCAGCAGCGTAGGGACGGGAGGGCTCTACGAGCAGTACTTC. It translates to CASSVGTGGLYEQYF.

The chain uses TRBV5-6 and TRBJ1-1; 11 bases are a match to TRBD1. The CDR3 extends over 13 amino acids. The germline CDR1 and CDR2 sequences are SGHDT and YYEEEE. The V segment lost 4 bases and the J segment 11 bases; nucleotides outside the gene matches: 7. The CDR3 here is CASSVGQGAGAFF. For the CDR3, the DNA is TGTGCCAGCAGCGTCGGACAGGGGGCAGGGGCTTTCTTT.

A few counts support this clone. This rearrangement joins TRBV2 to TRBJ2-3, with D possibly matching TRBD2 (6 bases). The length of the CDR3 is 13 residues. From germline, CDR1 is SNHLY and CDR2 FYNNEI. The V end lost 5 bases, the J end lost 2 bases, and 8 bases lay between the germline ends. The CDR3 bases are TGTGCCAGCAGTTGGACTATCACAGATACGCAGTATTTT. As protein: CASSWTITDTQYF.

This clone was seen more than once but under ten times. V is TRBV30 and J is TRBJ1-5; D call uncertain. Germline V gene lookup returns CDR1 GTSNPN and CDR2 SVGIG (reference sequence). The CDR3 sequence is 15 residues long. V was trimmed by 0 bases and J by 7 bases, leaving 16 bases between them. CDR3 nucleotide sequence: TGTGCCTGGAGTGTACAAGGGAGGAGAGGCCAGCCCCAGCATTTT. The encoded protein is CAWSVQGRRGQPQHF.

A few counts support this clone. The rearrangement links TRBV10-3 to TRBJ2-1; TRBD2 aligns across 9 bases. The germline V gene encodes CDR1 ENHRY and CDR2 SYGVKD. The CDR3 runs 14 residues. The junction had 5 bases not matched to a gene; V was cut back by 5 bases and J by 6 bases. CDR3 coding DNA: TGTGCCATCAGTTTAGCGGGGGCGGGCAATGAGCAGTTCTTC. It specifies CAISLAGAGNEQFF.

This chain connects TRBV5-1 to TRBJ2-4, with TRBD2 as a possible D gene (6 bases). Germline V lookup: CDR1 SGHRS, CDR2 YFSETQ. The CDR3 sequence is 15 residues long. With 7 bases removed from V and 1 base from J, the gap between germline ends came to 15 bases. The CDR3 loop reads CASSSDGVAKNIQYF. The CDR3 bases are TGCGCCAGCTCTAGCGACGGGGTGGCCAAAAACATTCAGTACTTC. The variable domain in full, with the rest retrieved from reference TRBV5-1 and TRBJ2-4, is KAGVTQTPRYLIKTRGQQVTLSCSPISGHRSVSWYQQTPGQGLQFLFEYFSETQRNKGNFPGRFSGRQFSNSRSEMNVSTLELGDSALYLCASSSDGVAKNIQYFGAGTRLSVL.

The chain uses TRBV6-1 and TRBJ1-2; a possible D gene is TRBD1 (6 bases). This CDR3 comprises 17 residues. CDR1 is MNHNS, CDR2 SASEGT, per germline. The germline V and J ends were trimmed by 0 bases and 3 bases, with 17 bases remaining between them. CDR3 in amino acids: CASSEAHYAGEYYGYTF. CDR3 nucleotides: TGTGCCAGCAGTGAAGCGCACTATGCAGGGGAGTACTATGGCTACACCTTC.

This rearrangement joins TRBV5-1 to TRBJ2-3; 13 bases map to TRBD2. The V segment lost 4 bases and the J segment 3 bases; nucleotides outside the gene matches: 5. From germline, CDR1 is SGHRS and CDR2 YFSETQ. This CDR3 contains 16 residues. The CDR3 spells CASSPGLAGVTDTQYF. The DNA for the CDR3 is TGCGCCAGCAGCCCCGGACTAGCGGGAGTAACAGATACGCAGTATTTT. The full variable domain, its missing parts supplied by reference TRBV5-1 and TRBJ2-3, is KAGVTQTPRYLIKTRGQQVTLSCSPISGHRSVSWYQQTPGQGLQFLFEYFSETQRNKGNFPGRFSGRQFSNSRSEMNVSTLELGDSALYLCASSPGLAGVTDTQYFGPGTRLTVL.

This clone showed up just a few times. The chain carries TRBV5-5 and TRBJ1-6, with 7 bases identical to TRBD1. Germline values: CDR1 SGHKS, CDR2 YYEKEE (reference sequence). The CDR3 sequence is 13 residues long. With V trimmed by 0 bases and J by 11 bases, 2 bases remained unmatched. This CDR3 is CASSLGGGTPLHF. CDR3 sequence (DNA): TGTGCCAGCAGCTTGGGAGGGGGCACACCCCTCCACTTT.

J is TRBJ2-5 and V is TRBV27, with a possible D match to TRBD1 (6 bases). The CDR3 consists of 17 residues. V lost 4 bases and J 2 bases, leaving 20 bases between the germline ends. In germline, CDR1 is MNHEY, CDR2 SMNVEV (reference sequence). CDR3 amino acids: CASSSTTQRGKQETQYF. For the CDR3, the DNA is TGTGCCAGCAGTTCGACGACTCAGAGGGGGAAACAAGAGACCCAGTACTTC.

The chain employs TRBV5-1 and TRBJ2-3; TRBD2 aligns across 12 bases. Germline V gene data show CDR1 as SGHRS and CDR2 as YFSETQ. The V and J ends lost 4 bases and 2 bases, in that order; junction bases with no gene match: 8. The CDR3 has 17 residues. The CDR3 DNA reads as TGCGCCAGCAGCCTGGAGCCTAGCGGGGGGGCCACAGATACGCAGTATTTT. Translating gives CASSLEPSGGATDTQYF.

The V and J genes are TRBV27 and TRBJ2-7, with 8 bases fitting TRBD1. V lost 4 bases and J lost 3; bases outside the gene matches: 2. The germline gives CDR1 MNHEY, CDR2 SMNVEV (reference sequence). This CDR3 has 13 residues. The DNA of the CDR3 is TGTGCCAGCAGTTGGACAGGGAACTACGAGCAGTACTTC. Translating gives CASSWTGNYEQYF.

The chain links TRBV20-1 to TRBJ1-2; D not resolved. Trimming removed 3 bases at V and 5 bases at J, with 7 bases between. The germline V gene encodes CDR1 DFQATT and CDR2 SNEGSKA (reference sequence). The CDR3 runs to 11 residues. The CDR3 nucleotides are TGCAGTGCTAGGGTCGGTTATGGCTACACCTTC. This gives the protein CSARVGYGYTF.

This clone was detected many times. The rearrangement links TRBV13 to TRBJ1-1; D unresolved. V dropped 2 bases and J dropped 1 base, with 5 bases sitting between them. Germline loops: CDR1 PRHDT, CDR2 FYEKMQ (reference sequence). The CDR3 contains 13 residues. The CDR3 reads CASSLISNTEAFF. CDR3 nucleotide sequence: TGTGCCAGCAGCTTAATCTCGAACACTGAAGCTTTCTTT.

This chain connects TRBV5-1 to TRBJ1-6; D is perhaps TRBD1 (6 bases). The V gene's germline CDR1 is SGHRS and CDR2 YFSETQ. This CDR3 contains 14 residues. The V end lost 4 bases, the J end lost 8 bases, and 13 bases lay between the germline ends. The CDR3 region is CASSKQGSDSPLHF. CDR3 nucleotide sequence: TGCGCCAGCAGCAAACAGGGTTCGGATTCACCCCTCCACTTT. Filled out from reference TRBV5-1 and TRBJ1-6, the complete variable domain reads KAGVTQTPRYLIKTRGQQVTLSCSPISGHRSVSWYQQTPGQGLQFLFEYFSETQRNKGNFPGRFSGRQFSNSRSEMNVSTLELGDSALYLCASSKQGSDSPLHFGNGTRLTVT.

V is TRBV7-9 and J is TRBJ1-3; D is perhaps TRBD1 (5 bases). The CDR3 covers 15 residues. The germline V and J ends were trimmed by 4 bases and 0 bases, with 10 bases remaining between them. Germline CDR1 and CDR2: SEHNR and FQNEAQ (reference sequence). CDR3 sequence: CASSWDGSSGNTIYF. CDR3 DNA: TGTGCCAGCAGCTGGGACGGGAGCTCTGGAAACACCATATATTTT. The full variable domain, with the rest looked up from reference TRBV7-9 and TRBJ1-3, is DTGVSQNPRHKITKRGQNVTFRCDPISEHNRLYWYRQTLGQGPEFLTYFQNEAQLEKSRLLSDRFSAERPKGSFSTLEIQRTEQGDSAMYLCASSWDGSSGNTIYFGEGSWLTVV.

A note on this clone: This same CDR3 is encoded by further DNA sequences in the sample. This sequence joins TRBV7-9 and TRBJ2-1; maybe TRBD1 (5 bases). Trimming shortened V by 2 bases and J by 4 bases, and 9 bases separated the two germline ends. CDR1 and CDR2 from the germline V gene are SEHNR and FQNEAQ (reference sequence). The CDR3 spans 14 residues. CDR3 sequence reads: CASSLLQGYNEQFF. The DNA of the CDR3 is TGTGCCAGCAGCTTACTCCAGGGATACAATGAGCAGTTCTTC.

This chain connects TRBV19 to TRBJ2-7; 7 positions match TRBD1. V lost 4 bases and J lost 6; bases outside the gene matches: 3. CDR1 is LNHDA, CDR2 SQIVND, per germline (reference sequence). The CDR3 totals 12 residues. The CDR3 DNA reads TGTGCCAGTAGTACGGGGACAGCCGAGCAGTACTTC. It codes for CASSTGTAEQYF.

This clone was seen a handful of times. The chain links TRBV6-5 to TRBJ1-6; 8 positions agree with TRBD1. Germline V gene sequence: CDR1 MNHEY, CDR2 SVGAGI. J gave up 7 bases and V 5 bases, and 4 bases lay outside the gene matches. This CDR3 is 14 amino acids long. CDR3 protein: CASSRQGKNSPLHF. The CDR3 DNA reads TGTGCCAGCAGTCGACAGGGGAAAAATTCACCCCTCCACTTT.

The chain combines TRBV9 with TRBJ2-1; 15 positions match TRBD2. The germline gives CDR1 SGDLS, CDR2 YYNGEE. V was clipped by 3 bases and J by 3 bases; unmatched bases: 10. The CDR3 runs 19 residues. CDR3 coding DNA: TGTGCCAGCAGCGGAGCCGGGACTAGCGGGAGGAAGGGCTACAATGAGCAGTTCTTC. Translated, it gives CASSGAGTSGRKGYNEQFF.

This clone turned up a few times. V gene TRBV27 combines with J gene TRBJ1-5, with 8 nucleotides matching TRBD1. The CDR3 loop spans 17 amino acids. V was clipped by 7 bases and J by 1 base; unmatched bases: 12. Germline CDR1 and CDR2: MNHEY and SMNVEV (reference sequence). CDR3 sequence (DNA): TGTGCCAGCATCCCCCGGGCAGGGGGCAGCAGCAATCAGCCCCAGCATTTT. This sequence encodes CASIPRAGGSSNQPQHF.

The rearrangement joins TRBV9 to TRBJ2-3; 11 positions agree with TRBD2. The CDR3 totals 18 residues. The J segment lost 0 bases and the V segment lost 2 bases, leaving 8 bases of the junction unmatched. Germline-derived CDR1 and CDR2 are SGDLS and YYNGEE. The DNA for the CDR3 is TGTGCCAGCAGCGTGAGTAGCGGGGGGGACTTGAGCACAGATACGCAGTATTTT. Its translation is CASSVSSGGDLSTDTQYF.

V usage is TRBV4-1 and J usage is TRBJ2-3, with 9 bases lining up with TRBD2. The CDR3 extends over 17 amino acids. V dropped 6 bases and J dropped 2; count of bases not matched to a gene: 12. Germline CDR1 and CDR2: MGHRA and YSYEKL. CDR3 protein: CASSPRLWTSATDTQYF. CDR3 sequence (DNA): TGCGCCAGCAGTCCTAGACTCTGGACTAGCGCCACAGATACGCAGTATTTT.

This clone has only a few counts. The gene calls are TRBV6-4 and TRBJ2-3; TRBD1 might be the D (5 bases). With 3 bases removed from V and 1 base from J, the gap between germline ends came to 11 bases. Germline values: CDR1 MRHNA, CDR2 SNTAGT. This CDR3 spans 15 amino acids. The CDR3 loop is CASSETVDGTDTQYF. DNA of the CDR3: TGTGCCAGCAGTGAGACAGTCGATGGCACAGATACGCAGTATTTT.

This sequence joins TRBV5-1 and TRBJ1-4, with 10 bases fitting TRBD1. Trimming removed 4 bases from V and 8 bases from J; junction bases left unmatched: 8. Germline CDR1 reads SGHRS; CDR2 reads YFSETQ. The length of the CDR3 is 15 residues. CDR3 protein: CASSPLGQGLEKLFF. Here the CDR3 DNA reads TGCGCCAGCAGCCCTCTGGGACAGGGGTTGGAAAAACTGTTTTTT. The complete variable domain, with remaining parts taken from reference TRBV5-1 and TRBJ1-4, reads KAGVTQTPRYLIKTRGQQVTLSCSPISGHRSVSWYQQTPGQGLQFLFEYFSETQRNKGNFPGRFSGRQFSNSRSEMNVSTLELGDSALYLCASSPLGQGLEKLFFGSGTQLSVL.

The chain joins TRBV5-1 to TRBJ1-5; D possibly corresponds to TRBD1 (5 bases). The CDR3 length is 14 residues. V was pared by 0 bases and J by 3 bases, with 7 bases between. The germline CDR1 and CDR2 sequences are SGHRS and YFSETQ. In nucleotides, the CDR3 is TGCGCCAGCAGCTTGGAGGGGTTCAATCAGCCCCAGCATTTT. Residues: CASSLEGFNQPQHF. Complete variable domain (other parts from reference TRBV5-1 and TRBJ1-5): KAGVTQTPRYLIKTRGQQVTLSCSPISGHRSVSWYQQTPGQGLQFLFEYFSETQRNKGNFPGRFSGRQFSNSRSEMNVSTLELGDSALYLCASSLEGFNQPQHFGDGTRLSIL.

The chain has TRBV25-1 and TRBJ1-1, with 11 positions matching TRBD1. The CDR3 is 17 amino acids. Trimming at V came to 1 base and at J to 5 bases, leaving 9 bases not matched to a gene. The germline CDR1 and CDR2 sequences are MGHDK and SYGVNS. In DNA form, the CDR3 reads TGTGCCAGCAGTGAATCCCCTGGACAGGGGGCAGGTACTGAAGCTTTCTTT. It codes for CASSESPGQGAGTEAFF.